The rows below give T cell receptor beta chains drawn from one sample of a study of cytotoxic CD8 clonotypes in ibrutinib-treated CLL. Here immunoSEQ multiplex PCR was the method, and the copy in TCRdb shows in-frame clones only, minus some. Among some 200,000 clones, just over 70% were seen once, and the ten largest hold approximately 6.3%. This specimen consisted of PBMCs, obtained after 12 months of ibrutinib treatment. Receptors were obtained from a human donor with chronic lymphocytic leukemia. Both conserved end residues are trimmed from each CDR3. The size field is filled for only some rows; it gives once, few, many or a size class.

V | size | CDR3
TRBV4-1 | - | ASSQDQTGLSSGNTIY
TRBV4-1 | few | ASSQVHPGYEQY
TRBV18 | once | ASSRDGLYGYT
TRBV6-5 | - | ASSNRGADTQY
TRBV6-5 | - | ASSRDRATNEKLF
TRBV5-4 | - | ASSFWRAEQY
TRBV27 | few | ASSLGGLAVTDTQY
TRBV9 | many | ASSPGQGILNNEQF
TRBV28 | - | ASRSSGSGEQY
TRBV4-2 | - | ASSQDVGTSQYNEQF
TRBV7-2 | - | ASSRSGRIMNTEAF
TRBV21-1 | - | ASSKAADINTEAF
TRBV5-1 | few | ASSLVRRLETQY
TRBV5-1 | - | ASSSGARETQY
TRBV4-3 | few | ASSQGWAGEETQY
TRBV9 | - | ASSSRRGATNNEQF
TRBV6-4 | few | ASSDGQSYGYT
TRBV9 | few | ASSVAGANSPLH
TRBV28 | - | ASSLRRGRQETQY
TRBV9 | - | ASSVVSSGANVLT
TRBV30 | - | AWAFGTGLSPLH
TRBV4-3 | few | ASSQGASWYGYT
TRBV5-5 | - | ASSLTREGQVYGYT
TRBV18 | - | ASSPRTYEQY
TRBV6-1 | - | ASSINTEAF
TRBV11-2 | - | ASRQTGANYGYT
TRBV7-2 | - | ASTTGLGRQY